This T cell receptor (beta chain) was recorded in a study of blood T cell repertoires in COVID-19. CDR3 size: 14 residues. Germline CDR1 MNHEY, CDR2 SVGAGI. V gave up 8 bases and J gave up 5 bases; unmatched junction bases: 12. Per the study methods: Amplification from reference gene primers served as the basis for estimated nucleated cell counts. The assay was immunoSEQ multiplex PCR, and TCRdb's table has in-frame clones only and misses some. Clone size and V and J calls were adopted from that table, with D and trimming inferred from the DNA. The sample holds 200,000 or so clones, around 86% seen once.

The sequence came from a woman in her thirties or forties with acute or convalescent COVID-19. V usage is TRBV6-5 and J usage is TRBJ2-7, with 7 bases lining up with TRBD1. Sequencing was carried out using peripheral blood. CDR3 in DNA: TGTGCCAGCTCATACTGGGGGACAGAGAACGAGCAGTACTTC. Protein sequence: CASSYWGTENEQYF.